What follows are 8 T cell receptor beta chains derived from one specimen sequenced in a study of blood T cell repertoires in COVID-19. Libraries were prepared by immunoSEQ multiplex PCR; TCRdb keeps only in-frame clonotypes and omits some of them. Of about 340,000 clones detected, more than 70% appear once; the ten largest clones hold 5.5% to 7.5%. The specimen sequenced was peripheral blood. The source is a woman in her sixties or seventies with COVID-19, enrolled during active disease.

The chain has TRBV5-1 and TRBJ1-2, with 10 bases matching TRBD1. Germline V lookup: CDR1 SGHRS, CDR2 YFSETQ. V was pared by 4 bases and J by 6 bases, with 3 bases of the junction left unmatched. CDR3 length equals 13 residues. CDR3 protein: CASSQGTGDGYTF. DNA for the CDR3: TGCGCCAGCAGCCAGGGGACAGGGGATGGCTACACCTTC.

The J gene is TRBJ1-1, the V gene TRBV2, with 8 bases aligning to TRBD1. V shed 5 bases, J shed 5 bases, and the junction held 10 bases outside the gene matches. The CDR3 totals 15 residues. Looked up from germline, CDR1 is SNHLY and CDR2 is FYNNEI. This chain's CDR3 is CASSRTQGARTEAFF. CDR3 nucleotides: TGTGCCAGCAGTCGAACTCAGGGGGCGAGGACTGAAGCTTTCTTT.

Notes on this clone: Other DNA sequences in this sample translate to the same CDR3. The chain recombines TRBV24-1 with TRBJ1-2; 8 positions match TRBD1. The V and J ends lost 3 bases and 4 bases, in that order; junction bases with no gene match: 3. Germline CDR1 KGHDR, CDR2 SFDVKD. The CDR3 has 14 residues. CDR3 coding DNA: TGTGCCACCAGTGATCCGGACAGGGCCTATGGCTACACCTTC. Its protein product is CATSDPDRAYGYTF.

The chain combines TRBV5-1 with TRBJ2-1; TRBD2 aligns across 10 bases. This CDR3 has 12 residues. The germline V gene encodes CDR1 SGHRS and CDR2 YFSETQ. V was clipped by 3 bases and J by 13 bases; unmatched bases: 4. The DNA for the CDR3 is TGCGCCAGCAGCTCCGGACTAGCGGAACAGTTCTTC. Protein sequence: CASSSGLAEQFF.

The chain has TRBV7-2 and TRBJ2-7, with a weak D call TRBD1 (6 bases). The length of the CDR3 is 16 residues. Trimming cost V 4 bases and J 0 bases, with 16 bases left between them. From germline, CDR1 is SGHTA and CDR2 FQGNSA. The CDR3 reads CASSYQEDRFSYEQYF. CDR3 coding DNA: TGTGCCAGCAGCTATCAGGAAGACAGGTTCTCCTACGAGCAGTACTTC.

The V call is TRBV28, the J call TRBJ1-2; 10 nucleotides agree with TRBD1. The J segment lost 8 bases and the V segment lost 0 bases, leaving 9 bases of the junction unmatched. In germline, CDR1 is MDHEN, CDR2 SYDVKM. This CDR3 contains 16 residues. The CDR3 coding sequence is TGTGCCAGCAGTTTATGGCAGGGGACAGGGGCTAGCGGCTACACCTTC. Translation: CASSLWQGTGASGYTF.

The CDR3 sequence: CAWSAYQGLSYEQYF. The DNA of the CDR3 is TGTGCCTGGAGTGCATACCAGGGCTTGTCCTACGAGCAGTACTTC. V gene TRBV30 combines with J gene TRBJ2-7; a possible D gene is TRBD1 (5 bases). Trimming took off 1 base at V and 1 base at J, with 14 bases between the two ends. The CDR3 covers 15 residues. CDR1 and CDR2 from the germline V gene are GTSNPN and SVGIG (reference sequence).

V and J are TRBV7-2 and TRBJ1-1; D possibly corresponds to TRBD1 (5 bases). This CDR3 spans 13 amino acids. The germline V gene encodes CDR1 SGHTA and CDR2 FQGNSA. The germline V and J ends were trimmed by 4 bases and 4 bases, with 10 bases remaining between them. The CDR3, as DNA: TGTGCCAGCAGCTACGACAGTGGCACTGAAGCTTTCTTT. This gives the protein CASSYDSGTEAFF.